The clone carrying this TCR beta chain has at least ten counts. This sample was included in a study of neurological immune-mediated disorders. The germline V gene encodes CDR1 SGHRS and CDR2 YFSETQ. There are 12 residues in the CDR3. V dropped 4 bases and J dropped 0 bases, with 5 bases sitting between them. The cDNA was generated by 5'RACE with 10-nucleotide random UMIs. Each CDR3 protein gets one entry after TCRdb re-called the 5' RACE reads with MiXCR. In the table there are roughly 66,000 distinct CDR3 sequences, approximately 4.6% of which are singletons. The chain employs TRBV5-1 and TRBJ2-7; unclear D gene. The source material was PBMCs. This clonotype originated in a woman aged 70-85 years with multiple sclerosis. CDR3 amino acids: CASSPPSYEQYF. CDR3 coding DNA: TGCGCCAGCAGCCCTCCCTCCTACGAGCAGTACTTC.